This TCR beta chain came from a study of blood T cell repertoires in COVID-19. In terms of age and location, participants ranged from about 18 to 100 years and lived in about two dozen US areas. Participant-reported clinical history was the basis for cohort assignment. The CDR3 contains 15 residues. The V and J ends lost 0 bases and 1 base, in that order; junction bases with no gene match: 0. Per germline, CDR1 SGHNT and CDR2 YYREEE (reference sequence). Sequencing was performed with immunoSEQ multiplex PCR; in TCRdb, only in-frame clones are kept and a portion is missing. The table includes about 380,000 clones, less than 90% detected once. This clone appeared a single time.

Specimen: PBMCs or T cells enriched from blood (not recorded which). The receptor's source is a woman aged 25 to 39 who had recovered from COVID-19. The J gene is TRBJ2-1, the V gene TRBV5-4; TRBD1 aligns across 8 bases. In DNA, the CDR3 is TGTGCCAGCAGCTTGGGACAGGGGTCCTACAATGAGCAGTTCTTC. This codes for CASSLGQGSYNEQFF.